This T cell receptor (beta chain) was captured by sequencing in a study of beta chain features in type 1 diabetes. Investigators reverse transcribed all isolated RNA, so they sequenced expressed TCRB transcripts. The protocol was immunoSEQ multiplex PCR, while the TCRdb copy is restricted to in-frame clones and leaves out a portion. The sample consists of 860,000 or so clones, roughly 15% of them appearing once. The junction had 16 bases not matched to a gene; V was cut back by 5 bases and J by 11 bases. The CDR3 length is 16 residues. CDR1 SEHNR and CDR2 FQNEAQ come from the germline V gene (reference sequence). Using CD45RO/CCR7/CD25/CD127/CD95/CD27, CD4+ naive, central memory, regulatory and stem cell-like memory cells were sorted.

The chain carries TRBV7-9 and TRBJ2-1, with 9 bases aligning to TRBD2. The receptor comes from a woman aged 18 to 35 in good health. The sequenced sample was naive CD4+ T cells from blood. The CDR3 bases are TGTGCCAGCAGCCCACAGGTAGCGGGAGTTACCCCGAAGCAGTTCTTC. Its translation: CASSPQVAGVTPKQFF. Full variable domain (outside the CDR3, taken from reference TRBV7-9 and TRBJ2-1): DTGVSQNPRHKITKRGQNVTFRCDPISEHNRLYWYRQTLGQGPEFLTYFQNEAQLEKSRLLSDRFSAERPKGSFSTLEIQRTEQGDSAMYLCASSPQVAGVTPKQFFGPGTRLTVL.